These T cell receptor beta chains were read from a single sample in a study of T-cell memory formation after mild COVID-19. MiXCR, applied by TCRdb to the 5' RACE reads, yields one record per CDR3 protein. This table holds about 430,000 distinct CDR3 sequences, approximately 18% found once. The sequenced sample consisted of PBMCs or a T cell subset sorted from them (not recorded which). The receptor source for this set is a man between 18 and 35 years old who had mild COVID-19 (a few samples of this study predate the infection). Cell type and time point are not known. Both conserved end residues are part of each CDR3. Fields, in order: V gene, CDR3 protein.

v_call: TRBV4-3; cdr3_aa: CASSQDSGDRGLYGYTF
v_call: TRBV7-9; cdr3_aa: CASSSSGGFYEQYF
v_call: TRBV9; cdr3_aa: CASSVEGSPLHF
v_call: TRBV7-3; cdr3_aa: CASSLMGPGANVLTF
v_call: TRBV11-2; cdr3_aa: CASSLVGGAVDTQYF
v_call: TRBV5-1; cdr3_aa: CASSPDLDFGNTIYF
v_call: TRBV27; cdr3_aa: CASGGEAVFYNEQFF
v_call: TRBV2; cdr3_aa: CASTRDRGQTEAFF
v_call: TRBV27; cdr3_aa: CASSLKVLAGANEQFF
v_call: TRBV12-3/TRBV12-4; cdr3_aa: CASSPQVRGSVGEQYF
v_call: TRBV28; cdr3_aa: CASSLRRSTEAFF
v_call: TRBV20-1; cdr3_aa: CSARTGSVVAEAFF
v_call: TRBV3-1; cdr3_aa: CASSQLGLGEQYF
v_call: TRBV20-1; cdr3_aa: CSARDGGRETQYF
v_call: TRBV4-3; cdr3_aa: CASSQGPDSDQPQHF
v_call: TRBV9; cdr3_aa: CASSVVGGVNTEAFF
v_call: TRBV6-2/TRBV6-3; cdr3_aa: CASRGTVTNQAFF
v_call: TRBV4-3; cdr3_aa: CASSPTGIQPQHF
v_call: TRBV2; cdr3_aa: CASRKTSGGGTGELFF
v_call: TRBV7-2; cdr3_aa: CASSLGGGMNTEAFF
v_call: TRBV5-1; cdr3_aa: CASSFLLGSETQYF
v_call: TRBV18; cdr3_aa: CASSPEAVRYEQYF
v_call: TRBV27; cdr3_aa: CASSLSRPTNEQFF
v_call: TRBV20-1; cdr3_aa: CSARDHVTTKANYGYTF
v_call: TRBV5-5; cdr3_aa: CASSLGFGGLNEQFF
v_call: TRBV12-3/TRBV12-4; cdr3_aa: CASSFDGGRQPQHF
v_call: TRBV7-2; cdr3_aa: CASSLTRVNTGELFF
v_call: TRBV4-1; cdr3_aa: CASSRQAGSPQEQFF
v_call: TRBV5-1; cdr3_aa: CASSLGDRTGELFF
v_call: TRBV6-2/TRBV6-3; cdr3_aa: CASRAGASNQPQHF
v_call: TRBV29-1; cdr3_aa: CSVRGVEGAWGTEAFF
v_call: TRBV27; cdr3_aa: CASSFYNADTQYF
v_call: TRBV5-1; cdr3_aa: CASSTGLMTTNEKLFF
v_call: TRBV7-9; cdr3_aa: CASSLPGLQLANYGYTF
v_call: TRBV20-1; cdr3_aa: CSARAVTGNSYEQYF
v_call: TRBV20-1; cdr3_aa: CSASFGGPTGELFF
v_call: TRBV7-9; cdr3_aa: CASRTGTGAFTEAFF
v_call: TRBV5-1; cdr3_aa: CASSFRQGAGETQYF
v_call: TRBV3-1; cdr3_aa: CASSRRTLFAETQYF